Sequencing of this TCR beta chain was carried out in a study of blood T cell repertoires in COVID-19. Some clones are missing from TCRdb's copy, which holds only in-frame ones; the method was immunoSEQ multiplex PCR. The top ten hold less than 0.65% of the sample, which has approximately 75,000 clones, 75% to 90% seen once. The V gene end was trimmed by 2 bases and the J gene end by 7 bases; junction bases not matched to a gene: 4. In germline, CDR1 is KGHSH, CDR2 LQKENI. The length of the CDR3 is 14 residues. The gene calls are TRBV18 and TRBJ1-4; 7 bases fit TRBD1. The specimen sequenced was peripheral blood. The receptor comes from a man aged 60-69 years with acute or convalescent COVID-19. The CDR3 DNA follows: TGTGCCAGCTCACCATTGGGACAGACTGAAAAACTGTTTTTT. Its translation: CASSPLGQTEKLFF.